The rows below give T cell receptor beta chains drawn from one sample of a study. Each CDR3 protein gets one entry after TCRdb re-called the 5' RACE reads with MiXCR. This sample yields tens of thousands of distinct CDR3 sequences, of which over 25% are seen a single time; about 4% belongs to the top ten. Specimen: tumor-infiltrating memory CD4+ T cells sorted from the breast tumor. These TCRs come from a female donor with breast cancer. Both conserved end residues are part of each CDR3. A D gene is named only where the DNA matches it firmly. Only some rows state a clone size, as once, few, many or a class for expanded clones.

J gene: TRBJ1-6
clone size: -
V gene: TRBV5-1
D gene: TRBD1
CDR3 protein: CASRTGSNSPLHF
CDR3 DNA: TGCGCCAGCAGGACAGGGTCTAATTCACCCCTCCACTTT

J gene: TRBJ2-7
clone size: many
V gene: TRBV6-2/TRBV6-3
D gene: -
CDR3 protein: CASSRAAYEQYF
CDR3 DNA: TGTGCCAGCAGCCGGGCCGCCTACGAGCAGTACTTC

J gene: TRBJ2-5
clone size: -
V gene: TRBV5-4
D gene: -
CDR3 protein: CASSLAARETQYF
CDR3 DNA: TGTGCCAGCAGCTTGGCCGCTCGGGAGACCCAGTACTTC

J gene: TRBJ2-2
clone size: -
V gene: TRBV6-5
D gene: TRBD1
CDR3 protein: CASSLGQGTGELFF
CDR3 DNA: TGTGCCAGCAGTCTGGGACAGGGCACCGGGGAGCTGTTTTTT

J gene: TRBJ2-5
clone size: -
V gene: TRBV20-1
D gene: TRBD2
CDR3 protein: CSAYPVGLAGIIQETQYF
CDR3 DNA: TGCAGTGCTTACCCGGTGGGTCTAGCGGGGATTATCCAAGAGACCCAGTACTTC

J gene: TRBJ2-5
clone size: few
V gene: TRBV20-1
D gene: -
CDR3 protein: CSASRGFGETQYF
CDR3 DNA: TGCAGTGCTAGTAGGGGTTTTGGGGAGACCCAGTACTTC

J gene: TRBJ2-3
clone size: -
V gene: TRBV27
D gene: -
CDR3 protein: CASSPDRGSDTQYF
CDR3 DNA: TGTGCCAGCAGTCCCGACCGGGGCTCAGATACGCAGTATTTT

J gene: TRBJ2-3
clone size: many
V gene: TRBV27
D gene: -
CDR3 protein: CASSQGDTQYF
CDR3 DNA: TGTGCCAGCAGTCAAGGGGATACGCAGTATTTT

J gene: TRBJ2-3
clone size: many
V gene: TRBV5-1
D gene: TRBD2
CDR3 protein: CASSLGGTSGTDTQYF
CDR3 DNA: TGCGCCAGCAGCTTGGGCGGGACTAGCGGTACAGATACGCAGTATTTT

J gene: TRBJ2-1
clone size: -
V gene: TRBV5-1
D gene: TRBD2
CDR3 protein: CASSLAGTSHNEQFF
CDR3 DNA: TGCGCCAGCAGCTTGGCCGGGACTAGCCACAATGAGCAGTTCTTC

J gene: TRBJ2-3
clone size: few
V gene: TRBV4-1
D gene: -
CDR3 protein: CASGGGPSTDTQYF
CDR3 DNA: TGCGCCAGCGGGGGTGGGCCGAGCACAGATACGCAGTATTTT

J gene: TRBJ2-1
clone size: many
V gene: TRBV6-2/TRBV6-3
D gene: TRBD2
CDR3 protein: CASSTPGLAESSYNEQFF
CDR3 DNA: TGTGCCAGCAGTACCCCCGGACTAGCGGAGAGCTCCTACAATGAGCAGTTCTTC

J gene: TRBJ2-2
clone size: many
V gene: TRBV5-5
D gene: -
CDR3 protein: CASSLGTSSNTGELFF
CDR3 DNA: TGTGCCAGCAGCTTAGGGACATCCTCGAACACCGGGGAGCTGTTTTTT

J gene: TRBJ2-5
clone size: once
V gene: TRBV5-1
D gene: TRBD1
CDR3 protein: CASSLDGQATGTQYF
CDR3 DNA: TGCGCCAGCAGCTTGGACGGACAGGCCACGGGGACCCAGTACTTC

J gene: TRBJ1-1
clone size: few
V gene: TRBV27
D gene: -
CDR3 protein: CASSFELNTEAFF
CDR3 DNA: TGTGCCAGCAGTTTCGAATTGAACACTGAAGCTTTCTTT

J gene: TRBJ1-4
clone size: -
V gene: TRBV6-5
D gene: TRBD1
CDR3 protein: CASSYSIYALQGGEKLFF
CDR3 DNA: TGTGCCAGCAGTTACTCCATTTATGCGCTACAGGGGGGTGAAAAACTGTTTTTT

J gene: TRBJ2-5
clone size: few
V gene: TRBV28
D gene: -
CDR3 protein: CASSHPLGGQETQYF
CDR3 DNA: TGTGCCAGCAGTCACCCCCTGGGGGGCCAAGAGACCCAGTACTTC